These 32 T cell receptor beta chains were sequenced from one sample in a study of T cell changes during pregnancy in multiple sclerosis. Data came from immunoSEQ multiplex PCR; TCRdb stores just in-frame clones and leaves some out. The repertoire includes over 70,000 clones, approximately 92% of them detected once, and 2.8% sits in the top ten. The sample in question was peripheral blood, obtained in the third trimester of pregnancy. The receptors originated from a female donor in good health, enrolled as a control in a pregnancy study.

The rearrangement uses TRBV6-5 and TRBJ2-1; a possible D gene is TRBD2 (6 bases). Germline V lookup: CDR1 MNHEY, CDR2 SVGAGI. This CDR3 is 15 amino acids long. V lost 6 bases and J 2 bases, leaving 14 bases between the germline ends. This CDR3 is CASRDSGGAYNEQFF. In DNA, the CDR3 is TGTGCCAGCAGGGATAGCGGTGGTGCCTACAATGAGCAGTTCTTC.

The chain recombines TRBV27 with TRBJ2-1, with 8 bases fitting TRBD2. Trimming removed 6 bases from V and 0 bases from J; junction bases left unmatched: 4. Germline CDR1 and CDR2: MNHEY and SMNVEV (reference sequence). The CDR3 has 15 amino acids. CDR3 coding DNA: TGTGCCAGCAGGTCGGGGGGGAGCTCCTACAATGAGCAGTTCTTC. Translated, it gives CASRSGGSSYNEQFF.

This rearrangement joins TRBV7-2 to TRBJ2-7, with unresolved D. The CDR3 extends over 13 amino acids. The ends were cut back, 0 bases at V and 7 bases at J, with 10 bases in the middle. Germline lookup yields CDR1 SGHTA and CDR2 FQGNSA. CDR3 DNA: TGTGCCAGCAGCTTAGCGAGTCCGGGTGAGCAGTACTTC. Translated: CASSLASPGEQYF.

V and J are TRBV28 and TRBJ1-4; D remains unclear. The CDR3 has 14 amino acids. Per the germline V gene, CDR1 is MDHEN and CDR2 is SYDVKM. Trimming stripped 5 bases from V and 7 bases from J, with 14 bases between. The CDR3 loop is CASSLTPGSEKLFF. The CDR3 DNA reads as TGTGCCAGCAGTCTGACTCCTGGGAGTGAAAAACTGTTTTTT.

The sample holds a few counts of this clone. The chain links TRBV4-1 to TRBJ2-2; no clear D. The germline V gene encodes CDR1 MGHRA and CDR2 YSYEKL. CDR3 length equals 12 residues. Trimming took off 1 base at V and 7 bases at J, with 4 bases between the two ends. The CDR3 coding sequence is TGCGCCAGCAGCCAAGTCGTCGGGGAGCTGTTTTTT. This gives the protein CASSQVVGELFF.

This clone was picked up a small number of times. V usage is TRBV6-4 and J usage is TRBJ1-6; D gene unclear. Germline loops: CDR1 MRHNA, CDR2 SNTAGT. Between the trimmed V and J ends, which lost 3 bases and 7 bases, there was a span of 10 bases. CDR3 length: 14 amino acids. The CDR3 bases are TGTGCCAGCAGTGAATATTCCGGGAATTCACCCCTCCACTTT. Translated: CASSEYSGNSPLHF.

The V call is TRBV7-9, the J call TRBJ2-1; maybe TRBD1 (6 bases). This CDR3 spans 12 amino acids. V was pared by 7 bases and J by 9 bases, with 13 bases between. Germline CDR1 reads SEHNR; CDR2 reads FQNEAQ (reference sequence). The CDR3 loop is CASTLRGGEQFF. As DNA, the CDR3 is TGTGCCAGCACCCTTCGAGGGGGTGAGCAGTTCTTC. The full variable domain, rest sourced from reference TRBV7-9 and TRBJ2-1, is DTGVSQNPRHKITKRGQNVTFRCDPISEHNRLYWYRQTLGQGPEFLTYFQNEAQLEKSRLLSDRFSAERPKGSFSTLEIQRTEQGDSAMYLCASTLRGGEQFFGPGTRLTVL.

The chain is built from TRBV7-9 and TRBJ2-1; TRBD2 aligns across 11 bases. The junction had 14 bases not matched to a gene; V was cut back by 7 bases and J by 9 bases. The germline V gene encodes CDR1 SEHNR and CDR2 FQNEAQ (reference sequence). CDR3 length: 16 residues. In DNA form, the CDR3 reads TGTGCCAGCAAAGCCCGCGGGCTAGCGGGGGGTGGTGAGCAGTTCTTC. This sequence encodes CASKARGLAGGGEQFF.

The V call is TRBV10-2, the J call TRBJ1-6; D gene unclear. V was clipped by 3 bases and J by 0 bases, with 9 bases between them. This CDR3 contains 16 residues. CDR1 is WSHSY, CDR2 SAAADI, per germline. The CDR3 sequence is CASSENVSSYNSPLHF. The CDR3 DNA sequence: TGCGCCAGCAGTGAAAATGTCAGCTCCTATAATTCACCCCTCCACTTT.

This clone was recorded once. V gene TRBV5-1 combines with J gene TRBJ2-7, with 14 bases aligning to TRBD2. Losses at the gene ends were 3 bases for V and 5 bases for J; bases not matched to a gene: 10. Germline lookup yields CDR1 SGHRS and CDR2 YFSETQ. The CDR3 loop spans 17 amino acids. CDR3 in DNA: TGCGCCAGCAGCTGGGGGACTAGCGGGAGAATTTCCCACGAGCAGTACTTC. It codes for CASSWGTSGRISHEQYF.

This clone came up once. The junction differs from germline at one of its ends, possibly a read error. This rearrangement joins TRBV27 to TRBJ2-7; TRBD1 matches 9 bases. Germline V gene sequence: CDR1 MNHEY, CDR2 SMNVEV (reference sequence). The CDR3 totals 15 residues. CDR3 bases: TGTGCCAGCAGATTATCCGGGACAGGGACCTACGAGCAGTACTTC. Protein: CASRLSGTGTYEQYF.

The CDR3 DNA reads TGTGCCAGCAGCACGTCAGAGCTGCGACAAGGCTACTACGAGCAGTACTTC. Translating gives CASSTSELRQGYYEQYF. J is TRBJ2-7 and V is TRBV7-8; no clear D gene. Trimming cost V 5 bases and J 3 bases, with 23 bases left between them. CDR3 size: 17 residues. Germline V gene sequence: CDR1 SGHVS, CDR2 FQNEAQ.

The V gene is TRBV19, the J gene TRBJ2-6; weak D call: TRBD2 (5 bases). The CDR3 totals 14 residues. V lost 9 bases, J lost 0 bases, and 9 bases lay in between. Per the germline V gene, CDR1 is LNHDA and CDR2 is SQIVND (reference sequence). The CDR3 sequence: CASQEGSGANVLTF. The DNA of the CDR3 is TGTGCCAGCCAAGAGGGCTCTGGGGCCAACGTCCTGACTTTC.

The rearrangement joins TRBV5-5 to TRBJ2-1, with 10 bases matching TRBD1. The germline CDR1 and CDR2 sequences are SGHKS and YYEKEE (reference sequence). This CDR3 spans 17 amino acids. Trimming removed 6 bases from V and 8 bases from J; junction bases left unmatched: 17. CDR3 residues: CASIKSSGTGEGDEQFF. The CDR3 nucleotides read TGTGCCAGCATCAAATCCTCCGGGACAGGGGAAGGGGATGAGCAGTTCTTC.

The chain joins TRBV19 to TRBJ1-2, with 7 bases identical to TRBD1. The V gene's germline CDR1 is LNHDA and CDR2 SQIVND (reference sequence). The CDR3 runs to 14 residues. V gave up 5 bases and J gave up 8 bases; unmatched junction bases: 11. CDR3 loop: CASSETGTADGYTF. Here the CDR3 DNA reads TGTGCCAGTAGTGAGACCGGGACAGCTGACGGCTACACCTTC.

This clone was recorded once. The chain carries TRBV6-1 and TRBJ2-7, with 10 bases matching TRBD1. The V gene's germline CDR1 is MNHNS and CDR2 SASEGT. The CDR3 has 13 residues. Losses at the gene ends were 8 bases for V and 7 bases for J; bases not matched to a gene: 8. CDR3 residues: CASGRQGAGEQYF. The CDR3 nucleotides read TGTGCCAGCGGAAGACAGGGGGCGGGTGAGCAGTACTTC.

This rearrangement joins TRBV27 to TRBJ2-2; 9 bases fit TRBD2. The ends lost 1 base at V and 4 bases at J; junction bases unmatched: 10. Germline loops: CDR1 MNHEY, CDR2 SMNVEV (reference sequence). The CDR3 is 18 amino acids. CDR3 amino acids: CASSLYGSGSVGTGELFF. CDR3 sequence (DNA): TGTGCCAGCAGTTTATACGGTAGCGGGAGTGTAGGCACCGGGGAGCTGTTTTTT.

The chain joins TRBV6-5 to TRBJ2-1, with a possible D match to TRBD2 (5 bases). V lost 5 bases and J lost 6, with 17 bases in between. The CDR3 covers 15 residues. The germline CDR1 and CDR2 sequences are MNHEY and SVGAGI. This CDR3 is CASSPLAQTANEQFF. CDR3 bases: TGTGCCAGCAGTCCGCTAGCCCAAACAGCCAATGAGCAGTTCTTC.

The DNA for the CDR3 is TGTGCCAGCAGCTTAGTTGGCGGGAGCCGGGGAAATGAGCAGTTCTTC. Translation: CASSLVGGSRGNEQFF. The chain joins TRBV7-2 to TRBJ2-1; 7 nucleotides match TRBD2. The CDR3 runs to 16 residues. CDR1 and CDR2 from the germline V gene are SGHTA and FQGNSA. V shed 1 base, J shed 7 bases, and the junction held 10 bases outside the gene matches.

The chain recombines TRBV5-6 with TRBJ2-4, with TRBD2 as a possible D gene (6 bases). CDR3 length: 17 amino acids. Trimming took 4 bases from V and 1 from J, leaving 18 bases between them. In germline, CDR1 is SGHDT, CDR2 YYEEEE. The CDR3 bases are TGTGCCAGCAGCCCCCGGCGTGGAGGAGGGGCCAAAAACATTCAGTACTTC. It is translated as CASSPRRGGGAKNIQYF. Full variable domain (outside the CDR3, taken from reference TRBV5-6 and TRBJ2-4): DAGVTQSPTHLIKTRGQQVTLRCSPKSGHDTVSWYQQALGQGPQFIFQYYEEEERQRGNFPDRFSGHQFPNYSSELNVNALLLGDSALYLCASSPRRGGGAKNIQYFGAGTRLSVL.

The V gene is TRBV28, the J gene TRBJ1-5; possible D gene TRBD1, 6 bases. From germline, CDR1 is MDHEN and CDR2 SYDVKM. V was clipped by 6 bases and J by 3 bases, with 12 bases between them. CDR3 size: 14 residues. CDR3 region: CASRADSYNQPQHF. Written as DNA, the CDR3 is TGTGCCAGCAGGGCGGACAGTTACAATCAGCCCCAGCATTTT. Variable domain in full (rest from reference TRBV28 and TRBJ1-5): DVKVTQSSRYLVKRTGEKVFLECVQDMDHENMFWYRQDPGLGLRLIYFSYDVKMKEKGDIPEGYSVSREKKERFSLILESASTNQTSMYLCASRADSYNQPQHFGDGTRLSIL.

The chain carries TRBV6-5 and TRBJ1-2; D is uncertain. Germline-derived CDR1 and CDR2 are MNHEY and SVGAGI. The CDR3 consists of 14 residues. Trimming removed 0 bases from V and 3 bases from J, with 8 bases in between. This chain's CDR3 is CASSYSGGDYGYTF. CDR3 coding DNA: TGTGCCAGCAGTTACTCCGGAGGTGACTATGGCTACACCTTC.

This clone came up once. Written as DNA, the CDR3 is TGTGCCAGCAGTTCCTCCCGGGAGCTGTTTTTT. Translating gives CASSSSRELFF. The rearrangement links TRBV27 to TRBJ2-2; no clear D. CDR1 MNHEY and CDR2 SMNVEV come from the germline V gene (reference sequence). Trimming shortened V by 4 bases and J by 9 bases, and 6 bases separated the two germline ends. The CDR3 has 11 residues.

The genes are TRBV2 and TRBJ1-5; D gene ambiguous. Trimming took 4 bases from V and 2 from J, leaving 15 bases between them. This CDR3 region has 16 residues. CDR1 is SNHLY, CDR2 FYNNEI, per germline. In DNA, the CDR3 is TGTGCCAGCAGTGGGGAGCGACTATGGGGCAATCAGCCCCAGCATTTT. This encodes CASSGERLWGNQPQHF.

The rearrangement joins TRBV6-1 to TRBJ1-1; D uncertain. This CDR3 is 13 amino acids long. Trimming removed 8 bases from V and 1 base from J, with 11 bases in between. CDR1 and CDR2 from the germline V gene are MNHNS and SASEGT. In DNA form, the CDR3 reads TGTGCCAGCGCCCCTCAGGCGAACACTGAAGCTTTCTTT. This gives the protein CASAPQANTEAFF.

The chain uses TRBV19 and TRBJ1-2; possible D gene TRBD1, 6 bases. V lost 9 bases to trimming and J lost 6 bases, with 20 bases between them. Looked up from germline, CDR1 is LNHDA and CDR2 is SQIVND (reference sequence). This CDR3 is built from 14 residues. CDR3 in amino acids: CASVPGTRTNGYTF. The CDR3 nucleotides read TGTGCCAGCGTTCCCGGGACACGGACCAATGGCTACACCTTC. The whole variable domain, remainder taken from reference TRBV19 and TRBJ1-2, is DGGITQSPKYLFRKEGQNVTLSCEQNLNHDAMYWYRQDPGQGLRLIYYSQIVNDFQKGDIAEGYSVSREKKESFPLTVTSAQKNPTAFYLCASVPGTRTNGYTFGSGTRLTVV.

The gene calls are TRBV28 and TRBJ1-1; D may be TRBD1 (5 bases). The CDR3 totals 13 residues. CDR1 and CDR2 from the germline V gene are MDHEN and SYDVKM. The V end lost 5 bases, the J end lost 3 bases, and 10 bases lay between the germline ends. The CDR3 here is CASSRVRDTEAFF. The DNA of the CDR3 is TGTGCCAGCAGTAGGGTCAGGGACACTGAAGCTTTCTTT.

The chain has TRBV6-5 and TRBJ1-5; D possibly corresponds to TRBD1 (5 bases). Trimming took 8 bases from V and 0 from J, leaving 11 bases between them. Germline assignment: CDR1 MNHEY and CDR2 SVGAGI. This CDR3 spans 14 amino acids. The CDR3: CASGGGYSNQPQHF. CDR3 DNA sequence: TGTGCCAGCGGGGGGGGGTATAGCAATCAGCCCCAGCATTTT.

The chain couples TRBV28 to TRBJ2-2; 12 bases are a match to TRBD2. After removal of 4 bases from V and 4 bases from J, the junction contained 4 bases not matched to a gene. This CDR3 has 16 amino acids. The germline gives CDR1 MDHEN, CDR2 SYDVKM. The DNA of the CDR3 is TGTGCCAGCAGTTACCGGACTAGCGGGGCCACCGGGGAGCTGTTTTTT. Its protein product is CASSYRTSGATGELFF.

CDR3: CASSLGTSGEQYF. The CDR3 coding sequence is TGTGCCAGCAGCTTAGGGACTAGCGGCGAGCAGTACTTC. This sequence joins TRBV11-2 and TRBJ2-7; 10 bases agree with TRBD2. CDR1 SGHAT and CDR2 FQNNGV come from the germline V gene. This CDR3 has 13 residues. With V trimmed by 1 base and J by 6 bases, 0 bases remained unmatched. Complete variable domain (other parts from reference TRBV11-2 and TRBJ2-7): EAGVAQSPRYKIIEKRQSVAFWCNPISGHATLYWYQQILGQGPKLLIQFQNNGVVDDSQLPKDRFSAERLKGVDSTLKIQPAKLEDSAVYLCASSLGTSGEQYFGPGTRLTVT.

The V gene is TRBV7-9, the J gene TRBJ2-7; no reliable D call. Germline-derived CDR1 and CDR2 are SEHNR and FQNEAQ (reference sequence). CDR3 length equals 15 residues. Trimming stripped 3 bases from V and 0 bases from J, with 12 bases between. CDR3 amino acids: CASSLSTFSSYEQYF. DNA for the CDR3: TGTGCCAGCAGCTTGTCGACTTTTAGCTCCTACGAGCAGTACTTC.

The rearrangement links TRBV5-1 to TRBJ2-4, with no clear D. With 3 bases removed from V and 3 bases from J, the gap between germline ends came to 13 bases. CDR1 is SGHRS and CDR2 is YFSETQ in the germline V gene. This CDR3 contains 15 residues. The CDR3 sequence is CASSWPDSIKNIQYF. As DNA, the CDR3 is TGCGCCAGCAGCTGGCCTGACTCGATCAAAAACATTCAGTACTTC. The full variable domain, rest sourced from reference TRBV5-1 and TRBJ2-4, is KAGVTQTPRYLIKTRGQQVTLSCSPISGHRSVSWYQQTPGQGLQFLFEYFSETQRNKGNFPGRFSGRQFSNSRSEMNVSTLELGDSALYLCASSWPDSIKNIQYFGAGTRLSVL.